Presented here are 6 T cell receptor beta chains from one specimen sequenced in a study of cytomegalovirus exposure and HLA in healthy donors. 13 Jbeta primers and 60 Vbeta primers were used for the PCR. Only in-frame clones appear in the TCRdb table, and some are missing; sequencing was by immunoSEQ multiplex PCR. The table lists under 200,000 clones, 65% to 85% of them singletons. The specimen sequenced was PBMCs. These receptors were collected from a man between 60 and 70 years old in good health and CMV-seronegative.

This clone was seen a few times. This chain uses TRBV9 with TRBJ2-2; TRBD1 matches at 10 bases. This CDR3 contains 14 residues. Germline values: CDR1 SGDLS, CDR2 YYNGEE. J gave up 7 bases and V 7 bases, and 7 bases lay outside the gene matches. This CDR3 reads CASGRDRGSGELFF. CDR3 nucleotides: TGTGCCAGCGGCCGGGACAGGGGTAGCGGGGAGCTGTTTTTT.

This clone appeared a few times. The V gene is TRBV18, the J gene TRBJ2-7; TRBD1 aligns across 11 bases. This CDR3 region has 16 residues. The trim removed 3 bases at V and 4 bases at J, leaving 8 bases unmatched. Looked up from germline, CDR1 is KGHSH and CDR2 is LQKENI. The CDR3 bases are TGTGCCAGCTCACCCCTGGGACAGGGGGGACCTTACGAGCAGTACTTC. It is translated as CASSPLGQGGPYEQYF.

V usage is TRBV4-1 and J usage is TRBJ2-1; 14 bases fit TRBD2. The CDR3 covers 19 residues. Germline V gene sequence: CDR1 MGHRA, CDR2 YSYEKL. J was trimmed by 0 bases and V by 0 bases; bases with no gene match: 4. CDR3 protein: CASSQEGLAGVSSYNEQFF. The CDR3 DNA is TGCGCCAGCAGCCAAGAGGGACTAGCGGGGGTCAGCTCCTACAATGAGCAGTTCTTC.

The chain combines TRBV18 with TRBJ2-2; 7 bases agree with TRBD1. CDR1 is KGHSH and CDR2 is LQKENI in the germline V gene. V was pared by 5 bases and J by 9 bases, with 9 bases of the junction left unmatched. This CDR3 comprises 14 residues. The CDR3 DNA reads as TGTGCCAGCTCAGAGGGGACAGAACCTTGGGAGCTGTTTTTT. It specifies CASSEGTEPWELFF. Full variable domain (rest looked up from reference TRBV18 and TRBJ2-2): NAGVMQNPRHLVRRRGQEARLRCSPMKGHSHVYWYRQLPEEGLKFMVYLQKENIIDESGMPKERFSAEFPKEGPSILRIQQVVRGDSAAYFCASSEGTEPWELFFGEGSRLTVL.

This clone was seen more than once but under ten times. This rearrangement joins TRBV7-2 to TRBJ2-1, with 15 positions matching TRBD2. The CDR3 contains 17 residues. CDR1 is SGHTA and CDR2 is FQGNSA in the germline V gene. J was trimmed by 4 bases and V by 5 bases; bases with no gene match: 6. Written as DNA, the CDR3 is TGTGCCAGCAGCCGGACTAGCGGGAGGGCCTGGTACAATGAGCAGTTCTTC. As protein: CASSRTSGRAWYNEQFF.

This clone has more than one count but fewer than ten. J is TRBJ2-7 and V is TRBV7-9; 10 bases map to TRBD1. CDR3 size: 17 residues. The V gene's germline CDR1 is SEHNR and CDR2 FQNEAQ (reference sequence). After removal of 4 bases from V and 6 bases from J, the junction contained 15 bases not matched to a gene. CDR3 in DNA: TGTGCCAGCAGCTCTAAACCGGACAGGGGGTTAATGCGCGAGCAGTACTTC. It yields the protein CASSSKPDRGLMREQYF.